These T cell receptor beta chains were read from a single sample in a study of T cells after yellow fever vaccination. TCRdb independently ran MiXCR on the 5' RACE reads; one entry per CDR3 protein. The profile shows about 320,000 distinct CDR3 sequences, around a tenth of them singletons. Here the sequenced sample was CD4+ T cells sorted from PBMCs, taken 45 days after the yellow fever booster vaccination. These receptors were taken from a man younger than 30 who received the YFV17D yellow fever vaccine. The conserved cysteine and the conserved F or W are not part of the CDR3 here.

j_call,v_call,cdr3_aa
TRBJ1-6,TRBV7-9,ASSSNLRPLH
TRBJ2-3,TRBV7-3,ASSLVQGQDTQY
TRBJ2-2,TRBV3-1,ASSPTVSTNTGELF
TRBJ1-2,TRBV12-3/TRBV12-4,ASSSTGLGGYT
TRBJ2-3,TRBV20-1,SAAETSPRTDTQY
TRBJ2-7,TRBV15,ATSTSGGNEQY
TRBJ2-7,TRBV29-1,SVVGGTYEQY
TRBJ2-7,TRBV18,ASSLWTAVEQY
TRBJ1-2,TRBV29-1,SVGRDYGYT
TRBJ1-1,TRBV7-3,ASSSRGESEAF
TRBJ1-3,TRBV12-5,ASGGNSGNTIY
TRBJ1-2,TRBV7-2,ASTPPSSNYGYT
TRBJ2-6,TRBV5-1,ASSPRQGSGANVLT
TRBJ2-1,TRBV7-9,ASSPLAGGNSYNEQF
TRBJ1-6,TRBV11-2,ASSRFKGNSPLH
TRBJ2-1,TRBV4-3,ASSQARGTSSGEQF
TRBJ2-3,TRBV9,ASSPEGQINTDTQY
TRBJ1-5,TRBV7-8,ASSPRPRVDSNQPQH
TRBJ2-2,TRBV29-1,SVVRGLHTGELF
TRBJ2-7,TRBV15,ATSRGLAGSSYEQY
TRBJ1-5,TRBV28,ASSFTPAGSSNQPQH
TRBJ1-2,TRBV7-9,ASSHQENYGYT
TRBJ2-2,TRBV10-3,AISGPPRGGPSGELF
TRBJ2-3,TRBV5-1,ASSLAASGGNTDTQY
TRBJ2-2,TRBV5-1,ASTQGAVTGELF
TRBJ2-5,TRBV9,ASSAGHPGRETQY
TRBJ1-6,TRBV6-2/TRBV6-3,ASSYGPTKPPLH
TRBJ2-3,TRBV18,ASSLRGIRADTQY
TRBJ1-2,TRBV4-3,ASSPLPGTGLYGYT
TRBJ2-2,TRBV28,ASSIKFRTSTGELF
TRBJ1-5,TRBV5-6,ASSRQDQPQH
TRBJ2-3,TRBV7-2,ASSLVAGGPDTQY
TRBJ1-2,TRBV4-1,ASSHQTGGYGYT
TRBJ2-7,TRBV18,ASSPPRGGSYEQY